Presented here are 30 T cell receptor beta chains from one specimen sequenced in a study of vaccination and CD4 T cells after COVID-19. Treatment given: roughly 10-day PBMC culture with coronavirus spike peptide pools or control peptides (ViraFEST assay). Collection of the unexposed donor's CD4+ T cells took place before the COVID-19 pandemic (2011-2018). Sequencing of DNA taken from cultured CD4+ T cells relied on the Oncomine TCR Beta short-read assay. Via MiXCR, TCRdb re-called the PCR reads, giving one row per CDR3 protein. The table has over 6,500 distinct CDR3 sequences, more than 45% seen once. These receptors' antigens are unknown. The sequenced sample was CD4+ T cells from blood, cultured in vitro. The source is a human donor in good health.

The V call is TRBV10-3, the J call TRBJ2-4; perhaps TRBD2 as D (5 bases). V was clipped by 2 bases and J by 7 bases, with 15 bases between them. This CDR3 spans 15 amino acids. CDR1 and CDR2 from the germline V gene are ENHRY and SYGVKD. For the CDR3, the DNA is TGTGCCATCAGTGAGGGGCCGGTGAGGGTGAACATTCAGTACTTC. It codes for CAISEGPVRVNIQYF.

The gene calls are TRBV7-9 and TRBJ2-1; D remains unclear. The V end lost 2 bases, the J end lost 6 bases, and 8 bases lay between the germline ends. Germline CDR1 SEHNR, CDR2 FQNEAQ (reference sequence). The CDR3 sequence is 13 residues long. CDR3 nucleotide sequence: TGTGCCAGCAGCTTATCTACTGCCAATGAGCAGTTCTTC. Its translation: CASSLSTANEQFF.

V and J are TRBV20-1 and TRBJ2-4, with 9 bases identical to TRBD2. From germline, CDR1 is DFQATT and CDR2 SNEGSKA (reference sequence). This CDR3 spans 16 amino acids. J was trimmed by 2 bases and V by 1 base; bases with no gene match: 6. The CDR3 loop is CSARVSGSGTKNIQYF. The CDR3 DNA reads as TGCAGTGCTAGAGTTAGCGGGAGTGGGACCAAAAACATTCAGTACTTC.

The genes are TRBV19 and TRBJ1-1, with TRBD1 as a possible D gene (6 bases). Germline-derived CDR1 and CDR2 are LNHDA and SQIVND (reference sequence). The CDR3 has 13 residues. V lost 6 bases and J lost 2, with 10 bases in between. CDR3 amino acids: CASRDRANTEAFF. The CDR3 DNA reads TGTGCCAGTAGGGACAGAGCCAACACTGAAGCTTTCTTT.

This clonotype has only a few counts. V usage is TRBV7-9 and J usage is TRBJ2-3; D not certain. Trimming shortened V by 2 bases and J by 0 bases, and 0 bases separated the two germline ends. Germline values: CDR1 SEHNR, CDR2 FQNEAQ (reference sequence). This CDR3 has 12 amino acids. The DNA for the CDR3 is TGTGCCAGCAGCTTAAGCACAGATACGCAGTATTTT. This encodes CASSLSTDTQYF.

The chain employs TRBV6-1 and TRBJ1-5; tentative D call: TRBD1 (5 bases). This CDR3 contains 17 residues. With 10 bases removed from V and 6 bases from J, the gap between germline ends came to 28 bases. Germline V CDR1 and CDR2: MNHNS, SASEGT. The CDR3 DNA sequence: TGTGCCACCAAGTACCATAAAACAGGCCCTGGAGGTCAGCCCCAGCATTTT. This translates into CATKYHKTGPGGQPQHF.

A remark on this clonotype: Its ends do not fully match the called genes, so a read error is possible. The chain employs TRBV30 and TRBJ1-5, with 10 bases lining up with TRBD1. The germline CDR1 and CDR2 sequences are GTSNPN and SVGIG (reference sequence). The CDR3 is made up of 13 amino acids. The chain's CDR3 is CVWGQGSNQPQHF. The CDR3 nucleotides read TGTGTCTGGGGACAGGGGTCTAATCAGCCCCAGCATTTT. The full variable domain, in which reference TRBV30 and TRBJ1-5 provide the parts outside the CDR3, is SQTIHQWPATLVQPVGSPLSLECTVEGTSNPNLYWYRQAAGRGLQLLFYSVGIGQISSEVPQNLSASRPQDRQFILSSKKLLLSDSGFYLCVWGQGSNQPQHFGDGTRLSIL.

The V call is TRBV5-1, the J call TRBJ1-6, with a weak D call TRBD1 (6 bases). Trimming removed 0 bases at V and 8 bases at J, with 6 bases between. CDR1 is SGHRS, CDR2 YFSETQ, per germline. This CDR3 has 13 amino acids. CDR3 in amino acids: CASSLDRDSPLHF. The CDR3 DNA reads as TGCGCCAGCAGCTTGGACAGGGATTCACCCCTCCACTTT. Full variable domain (outside the CDR3, taken from reference TRBV5-1 and TRBJ1-6): KAGVTQTPRYLIKTRGQQVTLSCSPISGHRSVSWYQQTPGQGLQFLFEYFSETQRNKGNFPGRFSGRQFSNSRSEMNVSTLELGDSALYLCASSLDRDSPLHFGNGTRLTVT.

This rearrangement joins TRBV27 to TRBJ1-1, with 8 bases lining up with TRBD1. The CDR3 is 16 amino acids. Losses at the gene ends were 0 bases for V and 5 bases for J; bases not matched to a gene: 8. Germline CDR1 is MNHEY and CDR2 is SMNVEV (reference sequence). CDR3 sequence: CASSLSGQVVVTEAFF. CDR3 DNA: TGTGCCAGCAGTTTATCGGGACAGGTAGTTGTAACTGAAGCTTTCTTT.

The chain combines TRBV2 with TRBJ1-2, with no clear D. CDR3 length: 12 residues. The germline V gene has CDR1 SNHLY and CDR2 FYNNEI. Between the trimmed V and J ends, which lost 6 bases and 8 bases, there was a span of 13 bases. CDR3 coding DNA: TGTGCCAGCAGGGGTTGGGCCCAAGGCTACACCTTC. It translates to CASRGWAQGYTF.

This clonotype was counted only a few times. CDR3 residues: CSTGTGGNYGYTF. The CDR3 DNA sequence: TGCAGCACCGGGACAGGGGGCAACTATGGCTACACCTTC. The rearrangement joins TRBV29-1 to TRBJ1-2; the match to TRBD1 covers 12 bases. From germline, CDR1 is SQVTM and CDR2 ANQGSEA. The CDR3 contains 13 residues. The V segment lost 8 bases and the J segment 2 bases; nucleotides outside the gene matches: 3.

This clonotype has just a few counts. The J gene is TRBJ2-7, the V gene TRBV27; D perhaps matches TRBD2 (6 bases). Looked up from germline, CDR1 is MNHEY and CDR2 is SMNVEV (reference sequence). The ends were cut back, 6 bases at V and 0 bases at J, with 12 bases in the middle. The CDR3 extends over 14 amino acids. This CDR3 is CASRDWGDSYEQYF. The CDR3 region has the DNA TGTGCCAGCAGGGATTGGGGGGACTCCTACGAGCAGTACTTC.

The chain joins TRBV6-5 to TRBJ1-5; D remains unclear. There are 14 residues in the CDR3. Trimming took off 0 bases at V and 6 bases at J, with 9 bases between the two ends. Germline V gives CDR1 MNHEY, CDR2 SVGAGI. In nucleotides, the CDR3 is TGTGCCAGCAGTTACTCCCGGGTGGGTCAGCCCCAGCATTTT. It specifies CASSYSRVGQPQHF.

This chain joins TRBV5-1 and TRBJ2-7; D is possibly TRBD1 (5 bases). The CDR3 is 18 amino acids. The V gene lost 4 bases and the J gene lost 2 bases, with 25 bases spanning the gap. Germline CDR1 and CDR2: SGHRS and YFSETQ. CDR3 sequence (DNA): TGCGCCAGCAGCCCACGAACCAGGGCAGCAACCAGTACCTACGAGCAGTACTTC. Amino acids: CASSPRTRAATSTYEQYF.

V and J are TRBV25-1 and TRBJ1-2; D remains unclear. This CDR3 contains 11 residues. Deletions cut 4 bases from V and 4 bases from J, with 4 bases between. Germline CDR1 and CDR2: MGHDK and SYGVNS. This CDR3 reads CASSGLYGYTF. The CDR3 DNA follows: TGTGCCAGCAGTGGCCTCTATGGCTACACCTTC.

This clonotype turned up a few times. As DNA, the CDR3 is TGTGCCAGCAGCTTAGAACTCAATCAGCCCCAGCATTTT. Its protein is CASSLELNQPQHF. The rearrangement joins TRBV11-2 to TRBJ1-5; D unresolved. Deletions cut 0 bases from V and 3 bases from J, with 3 bases between. The germline CDR1 and CDR2 sequences are SGHAT and FQNNGV. The CDR3 spans 13 residues.

In its sample, this clonotype was seen a few times. The chain employs TRBV27 and TRBJ2-2, with a tentative D call TRBD1 (7 bases). This CDR3 is 15 amino acids long. CDR1 and CDR2 (germline): MNHEY, SMNVEV (reference sequence). The V end was cut by 6 bases, the J end by 5 bases, with 16 bases between. CDR3 sequence reads: CASRIATGRTGELFF. In DNA, the CDR3 is TGTGCCAGCAGAATCGCGACAGGGAGGACCGGGGAGCTGTTTTTT.

The chain carries TRBV6-1 and TRBJ1-2; 10 bases map to TRBD1. This CDR3 has 15 residues. CDR1 and CDR2 from the germline V gene are MNHNS and SASEGT. Trimming cost V 5 bases and J 3 bases; bases outside gene matches: 6. CDR3: CASSPGQGFDYGYTF. The CDR3, as DNA: TGTGCCAGCAGTCCGGGACAGGGGTTTGACTATGGCTACACCTTC.

This sequence joins TRBV30 and TRBJ1-1, with no clear D. The CDR3 runs 12 residues. Germline lookup yields CDR1 GTSNPN and CDR2 SVGIG (reference sequence). V lost 0 bases and J 4 bases, leaving 6 bases between the germline ends. The CDR3 nucleotides read TGTGCCTGGAGTGTAAGATCCACTGAAGCTTTCTTT. Translation gives CAWSVRSTEAFF.

Only one count was recorded for this clonotype. J is TRBJ2-7 and V is TRBV7-2; D perhaps matches TRBD1 (7 bases). The germline gives CDR1 SGHTA, CDR2 FQGNSA. This CDR3 region has 17 residues. V lost 3 bases and J lost 4, with 22 bases in between. CDR3 region: CASSLALTGRFQYEQYF. The CDR3 DNA sequence: TGTGCCAGCAGCTTGGCCTTGACAGGGAGGTTTCAATACGAGCAGTACTTC.

The chain combines TRBV20-1 with TRBJ1-3; D is undetermined. V was cut by 0 bases and J by 0 bases, with 9 bases left in between. In germline, CDR1 is DFQATT, CDR2 SNEGSKA (reference sequence). The CDR3 has 15 amino acids. The CDR3: CSARDNSNSGNTIYF. The CDR3 nucleotides are TGCAGTGCTAGAGATAACAGCAACTCTGGAAACACCATATATTTT.

Only a few counts were recorded for this clonotype. The chain couples TRBV19 to TRBJ1-1; no reliable D call. Trimming shortened V by 3 bases and J by 6 bases, and 11 bases separated the two germline ends. Germline V CDR1 and CDR2: LNHDA, SQIVND (reference sequence). This CDR3 is 13 amino acids long. The CDR3 coding sequence is TGTGCCAGTAGTATCTCGAGCTTCGCTGAAGCTTTCTTT. It is translated as CASSISSFAEAFF.

The chain employs TRBV7-9 and TRBJ2-2, with 7 bases that match TRBD2. The V and J ends lost 6 bases and 2 bases, in that order; junction bases with no gene match: 9. This CDR3 is 16 amino acids long. Germline CDR1 SEHNR, CDR2 FQNEAQ (reference sequence). CDR3 residues: CASRGLGGGNTGELFF. CDR3 bases: TGTGCCAGCAGGGGACTGGGGGGGGGAAACACCGGGGAGCTGTTTTTT.

This chain links TRBV6-1 with TRBJ1-6, with TRBD1 matching 10 bases. The junction had 6 bases not matched to a gene; V was cut back by 6 bases and J by 10 bases. The germline gives CDR1 MNHNS, CDR2 SASEGT. CDR3 length equals 14 residues. The CDR3 loop reads CASRRDRGNSPLHF. Here the CDR3 DNA reads TGTGCCAGCAGGCGGGACAGGGGCAACTCACCCCTCCACTTT.

This chain links TRBV24-1 with TRBJ2-5; no reliable D call. CDR1 is KGHDR and CDR2 is SFDVKD in the germline V gene. Trimming stripped 3 bases from V and 1 base from J, with 11 bases between. The CDR3 totals 15 residues. The CDR3 DNA sequence: TGTGCCACCAGTGATCCCGACGGTTTCCAAGAGACCCAGTACTTC. It is translated as CATSDPDGFQETQYF.

The rearrangement uses TRBV7-6 and TRBJ2-7; 8 bases are a match to TRBD1. The CDR3 spans 13 residues. The V gene's germline CDR1 is SGHVS and CDR2 FNYEAQ. V shed 5 bases and J 12 bases; nucleotides not matched to a gene: 12. CDR3 amino acids: CASSVRQGPALYF. In DNA form, the CDR3 reads TGTGCCAGCAGCGTCAGACAGGGGCCGGCCCTGTACTTC.

The rearrangement links TRBV6-1 to TRBJ2-3, with 8 bases aligning to TRBD1. CDR3 length: 18 residues. After removal of 1 base from V and 0 bases from J, the junction contained 9 bases not matched to a gene. CDR1 is MNHNS, CDR2 SASEGT, per germline. The chain's CDR3 is CASSEGTGLFPSTDTQYF. The CDR3 nucleotides are TGTGCCAGCAGTGAAGGGACAGGGCTATTCCCTAGCACAGATACGCAGTATTTT.

About this clonotype: Likely a read error: the CDR3 ends without its conserved phenylalanine or tryptophan. The CDR3 reads CASSLEVYTGELFS. CDR3 bases: TGTGCCAGCAGCTTAGAAGTGTACACCGGGGAGCTGTTTTCT. The chain uses TRBV7-2 and TRBJ2-2, with D unresolved. V lost 1 base, J lost 3 bases, and 6 bases lay in between. The CDR3 has 14 amino acids. The V gene's germline CDR1 is SGHTA and CDR2 FQGNSA.

V usage is TRBV15 and J usage is TRBJ1-2, with D perhaps matching TRBD1 (5 bases). CDR1 and CDR2 (germline): LNHNV, YYDKDF (reference sequence). The CDR3 loop spans 14 amino acids. Between the trimmed V and J ends, which lost 5 bases and 10 bases, there was a span of 20 bases. The CDR3 DNA sequence: TGTGCCACCAGCTATTTCCGGGGCCAAGGAGCCTACACCTTC. Translating it yields CATSYFRGQGAYTF.

This clonotype was seen a few times. V gene TRBV27 combines with J gene TRBJ1-1; no clear D. The V end lost 3 bases, the J end lost 0 bases, and 8 bases lay between the germline ends. The CDR3 runs 14 residues. Germline loops: CDR1 MNHEY, CDR2 SMNVEV (reference sequence). CDR3 residues: CASSLDGLNTEAFF. The CDR3 coding sequence is TGTGCCAGCAGTTTGGACGGGTTGAACACTGAAGCTTTCTTT.